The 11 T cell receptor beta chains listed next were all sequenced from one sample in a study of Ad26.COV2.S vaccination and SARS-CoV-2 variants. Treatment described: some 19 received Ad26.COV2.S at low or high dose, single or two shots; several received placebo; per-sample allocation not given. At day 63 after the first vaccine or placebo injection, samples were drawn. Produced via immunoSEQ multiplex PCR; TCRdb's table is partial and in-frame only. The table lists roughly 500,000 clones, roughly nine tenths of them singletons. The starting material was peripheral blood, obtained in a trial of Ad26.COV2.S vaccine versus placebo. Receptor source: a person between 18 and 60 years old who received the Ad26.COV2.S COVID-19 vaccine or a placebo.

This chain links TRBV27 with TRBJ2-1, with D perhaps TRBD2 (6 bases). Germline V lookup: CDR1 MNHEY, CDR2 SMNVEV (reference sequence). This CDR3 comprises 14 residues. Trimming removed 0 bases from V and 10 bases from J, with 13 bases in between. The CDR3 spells CASSLSGGPREQFF. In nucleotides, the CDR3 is TGTGCCAGCAGTTTATCAGGAGGGCCGCGGGAGCAGTTCTTC.

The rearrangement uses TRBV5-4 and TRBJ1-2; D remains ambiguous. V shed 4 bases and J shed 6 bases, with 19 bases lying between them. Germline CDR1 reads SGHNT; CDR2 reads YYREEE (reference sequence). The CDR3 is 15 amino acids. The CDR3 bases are TGTGCCAGCAGCCCTGAACCCCAAAAGTCACATGGCTACACCTTC. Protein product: CASSPEPQKSHGYTF.

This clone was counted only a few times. CDR3 sequence: CASQAGSYNSPLHF. The CDR3 DNA follows: TGTGCCAGCCAAGCTGGCTCCTATAATTCACCCCTCCACTTT. The rearrangement joins TRBV27 to TRBJ1-6; D is ambiguous. Germline CDR1 MNHEY, CDR2 SMNVEV (reference sequence). The CDR3 is 14 amino acids. Trimming took off 8 bases at V and 0 bases at J, with 8 bases between the two ends.

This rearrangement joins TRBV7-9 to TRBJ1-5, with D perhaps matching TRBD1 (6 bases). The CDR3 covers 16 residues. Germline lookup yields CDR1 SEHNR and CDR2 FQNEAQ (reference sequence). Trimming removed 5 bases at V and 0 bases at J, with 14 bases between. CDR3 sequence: CASSPGTPYSNQPQHF. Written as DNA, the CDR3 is TGTGCCAGCAGCCCAGGGACACCTTATAGCAATCAGCCCCAGCATTTT.

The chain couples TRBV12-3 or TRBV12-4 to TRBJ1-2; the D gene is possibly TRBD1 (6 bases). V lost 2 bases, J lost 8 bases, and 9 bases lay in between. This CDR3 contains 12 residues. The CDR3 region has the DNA TGTGCCAGCAGTTTATCAGGGGCAGGCTACACCTTC. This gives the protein CASSLSGAGYTF.

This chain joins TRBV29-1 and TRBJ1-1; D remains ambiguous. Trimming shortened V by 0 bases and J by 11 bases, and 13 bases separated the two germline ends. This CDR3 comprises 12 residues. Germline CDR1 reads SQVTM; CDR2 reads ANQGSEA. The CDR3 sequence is CSVEEVYASAFF. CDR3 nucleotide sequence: TGCAGCGTTGAAGAGGTCTATGCGAGTGCTTTCTTT.

The CDR3 DNA sequence: TGTGCCAGCAGTAGGGACAGGGGGCCTGCAGATACGCAGTATTTT. This sequence encodes CASSRDRGPADTQYF. The chain uses TRBV2 and TRBJ2-3; TRBD1 matches 12 bases. Looked up from germline, CDR1 is SNHLY and CDR2 is FYNNEI. V was clipped by 5 bases and J by 4 bases; unmatched bases: 4. CDR3 length: 15 residues. The entire variable domain, with the rest obtained from reference TRBV2 and TRBJ2-3, is as follows: EPEVTQTPSHQVTQMGQEVILRCVPISNHLYFYWYRQILGQKVEFLVSFYNNEISEKSEIFDDQFSVERPDGSNFTLKIRSTKLEDSAMYFCASSRDRGPADTQYFGPGTRLTVL.

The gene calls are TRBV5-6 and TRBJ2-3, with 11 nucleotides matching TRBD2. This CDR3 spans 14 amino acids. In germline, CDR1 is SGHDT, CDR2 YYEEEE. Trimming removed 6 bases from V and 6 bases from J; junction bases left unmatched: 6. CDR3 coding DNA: TGTGCCAGCAAATTTAGCGGGAGGGAGGATACGCAGTATTTT. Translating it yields CASKFSGREDTQYF.

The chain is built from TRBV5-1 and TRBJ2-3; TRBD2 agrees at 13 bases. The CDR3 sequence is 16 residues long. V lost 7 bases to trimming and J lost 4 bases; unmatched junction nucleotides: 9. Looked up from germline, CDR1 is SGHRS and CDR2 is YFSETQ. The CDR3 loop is CASSLGLAGWADTQYF. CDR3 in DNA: TGCGCCAGCTCTTTGGGACTAGCGGGATGGGCAGATACGCAGTATTTT.

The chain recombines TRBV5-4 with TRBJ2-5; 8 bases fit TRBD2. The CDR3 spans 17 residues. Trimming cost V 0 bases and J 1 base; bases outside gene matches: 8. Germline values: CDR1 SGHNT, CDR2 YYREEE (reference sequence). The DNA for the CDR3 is TGTGCCAGCAGCTTGGGGAATAGCGGGACTTTCCAAGAGACCCAGTACTTC. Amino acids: CASSLGNSGTFQETQYF.

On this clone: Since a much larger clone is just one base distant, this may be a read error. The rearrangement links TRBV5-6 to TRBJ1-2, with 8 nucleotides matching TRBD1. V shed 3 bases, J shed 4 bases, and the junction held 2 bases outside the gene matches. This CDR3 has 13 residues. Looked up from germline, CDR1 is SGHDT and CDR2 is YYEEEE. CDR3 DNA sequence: TGTGCCAGCAGCTCGACAGGGGTCTATGGCTACACCTTC. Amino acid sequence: CASSSTGVYGYTF. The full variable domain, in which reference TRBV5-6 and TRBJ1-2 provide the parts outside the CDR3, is DAGVTQSPTHLIKTRGQQVTLRCSPKSGHDTVSWYQQALGQGPQFIFQYYEEEERQRGNFPDRFSGHQFPNYSSELNVNALLLGDSALYLCASSSTGVYGYTFGSGTRLTVV.